These 7 T cell receptor beta chains share one sample of origin, sequenced in a study of post-analysis software for immune sequencing data. Study results and limitations: Relative to controls, patients had about five TRBV segments at higher frequency, with TRBV5-6, TRBV5-1 and TRBV20-1 among these.

Carried by the TCR beta cDNA libraries were unique molecular identifiers. TCRdb redid the calling of the PCR reads with MiXCR, one entry per CDR3 protein. This table has about 770,000 distinct CDR3 sequences, more than 45% appearing once. Their antigens are not known. The sample consisted of blood. The receptors originated from a girl aged 5 to 17 with multiple sclerosis.

The chain employs TRBV6-2 or TRBV6-3 and TRBJ2-4, with D uncertain. The better agreement between TRBJ2-7 and the DNA end casts doubt on the J call. Germline CDR1 and CDR2: MNHEY and SVGEGT. The length of the CDR3 is 13 residues. CDR3 in DNA: TGTGCCAGCAGTTACTCAGGGTTCTACGAGCAGTACTTC. It is translated as CASSYSGFYEQYF.

Details on this clonotype: The germline gene is not matched at one end of the junction; a read error may be the cause. The chain is built from TRBV5-1 and TRBJ2-4, with D perhaps matching TRBD2 (5 bases). The J call is uncertain, as TRBJ2-7 better fits the DNA end. Germline CDR1 and CDR2: SGHRS and YFSETQ. The length of the CDR3 is 13 residues. CDR3 loop: CAGSTFAGYEQYF. The CDR3 region has the DNA TGCGCCGGCAGCACCTTCGCGGGTTACGAGCAGTACTTC.

This chain joins TRBV12-3 or TRBV12-4 and TRBJ2-7; TRBD2 is a possible D gene (6 bases). CDR3 size: 15 residues. Deletions cut 3 bases from V and 3 bases from J, with 15 bases between. The CDR3 DNA is TGTGCCAGCAGTTTTGCGGGGAGTAGGTTCTACGAGCAGTACTTC. Encoded protein: CASSFAGSRFYEQYF.

The chain employs TRBV28 and TRBJ1-1, with 9 bases that match TRBD1. This CDR3 is built from 14 residues. The germline V gene encodes CDR1 MDHEN and CDR2 SYDVKM. After removal of 7 bases from V and 6 bases from J, the junction contained 9 bases not matched to a gene. The CDR3 DNA is TGTGCCAGCAAGGACAGGGGAGTTAGCGCTGAAGCTTTCTTT. Its protein is CASKDRGVSAEAFF. Complete variable domain (other parts from reference TRBV28 and TRBJ1-1): DVKVTQSSRYLVKRTGEKVFLECVQDMDHENMFWYRQDPGLGLRLIYFSYDVKMKEKGDIPEGYSVSREKKERFSLILESASTNQTSMYLCASKDRGVSAEAFFGQGTRLTVV.

V is TRBV7-3 and J is TRBJ2-7, with 9 bases lining up with TRBD1. The CDR3 runs 15 residues. Germline V gene lookup returns CDR1 SGHTA and CDR2 FQGTGA. The V gene end was trimmed by 6 bases and the J gene end by 2 bases; junction bases not matched to a gene: 8. CDR3 sequence (DNA): TGTGCCAGCAGGGAAGGGGGACAGGGTCCCTACGAGCAGTACTTC. It yields the protein CASREGGQGPYEQYF.

The V and J genes are TRBV10-2 and TRBJ1-5; no firm D call. Germline V gene sequence: CDR1 WSHSY, CDR2 SAAADI. CDR3 length: 14 residues. V was cut by 7 bases and J by 0 bases, with 10 bases left in between. The CDR3 sequence: CASNRPHSNQPQHF. The CDR3 coding sequence is TGCGCCAGCAACCGACCTCATAGCAATCAGCCCCAGCATTTT.

This clonotype has a single count. The V gene is TRBV19, the J gene TRBJ1-2; D unclear. The ends were cut back, 7 bases at V and 8 bases at J, with 20 bases in the middle. The CDR3 totals 14 residues. Looked up from germline, CDR1 is LNHDA and CDR2 is SQIVND (reference sequence). The CDR3 reads CASTITPRLGGYTF. The CDR3 coding sequence is TGTGCCAGTACTATCACCCCCAGGTTAGGAGGCTACACCTTC. The entire variable domain, with the rest obtained from reference TRBV19 and TRBJ1-2, is as follows: DGGITQSPKYLFRKEGQNVTLSCEQNLNHDAMYWYRQDPGQGLRLIYYSQIVNDFQKGDIAEGYSVSREKKESFPLTVTSAQKNPTAFYLCASTITPRLGGYTFGSGTRLTVV.